The T cell receptor beta chain under discussion was sequenced for a study of T cell repertoires in cytomegalovirus infection. Study details: CMV infection plus the matching HLA type was flagged by public TCR beta signatures.

The CDR3 has 14 amino acids. J gave up 4 bases and V 8 bases, and 5 bases lay outside the gene matches. CDR1 is LNHDA and CDR2 is SQIVND in the germline V gene (reference sequence). TCRdb re-called the reads through MiXCR, storing one row per CDR3 protein. The data hold approximately 770,000 distinct CDR3 sequences, with approximately 32% observed a single time. Study-level findings and limits: HLA-C-restricted CMV-specific TCR beta clonotypes were dominant in the ex vivo response. Of the TCR beta families, the public ones yielded a cumulative frequency that identified carriers of CMV plus the relevant HLA.

Remarks on this clonotype: Antigen: not known.

This clonotype was obtained from a human donor in good health (CMV status not recorded). Some clones in this sample may be carry-over from other donors' samples. The V and J genes are TRBV19 and TRBJ2-1; 10 bases are shared with TRBD2. The specimen was cultured CD8+ T cells from PBMCs, collected from culture after CMV antigen stimulation. Written as DNA, the CDR3 is TGTGCCAGTCTCGCTAGCGGGGGATACAATGAGCAGTTCTTC. Its protein product is CASLASGGYNEQFF.